A single sample is the source of the 31 T cell receptor beta chains below, sequenced in a study of T cell responses to AZD1222 COVID-19 vaccine. TCRdb's table, derived via immunoSEQ multiplex PCR, lists solely in-frame clones and lacks some. Of some 190,000 clones listed, approximately 94% are singletons. Sequencing used peripheral blood, obtained 28 days after the second dose of the MenACWY control vaccine. The source is an adult who received the MenACWY meningococcal vaccine as a control.

The chain recombines TRBV4-2 with TRBJ2-5, with 7 bases fitting TRBD2. Per the germline V gene, CDR1 is LGHNA and CDR2 is YNFKEQ. V was pared by 0 bases and J by 1 base, with 8 bases of the junction left unmatched. The CDR3 length is 17 residues. CDR3 residues: CASSQEASGGPQETQYF. CDR3 nucleotides: TGTGCCAGCAGCCAAGAAGCTAGCGGAGGCCCCCAAGAGACCCAGTACTTC.

J is TRBJ2-7 and V is TRBV7-9, with a weak D call TRBD1 (5 bases). Germline CDR1 reads SEHNR; CDR2 reads FQNEAQ (reference sequence). V was clipped by 3 bases and J by 5 bases, with 5 bases between them. The CDR3 spans 11 residues. CDR3 nucleotides: TGTGCCAGCAGCTTCAGGGACGAGCAGTACTTC. Protein sequence: CASSFRDEQYF. The whole variable domain, remainder taken from reference TRBV7-9 and TRBJ2-7, is DTGVSQNPRHKITKRGQNVTFRCDPISEHNRLYWYRQTLGQGPEFLTYFQNEAQLEKSRLLSDRFSAERPKGSFSTLEIQRTEQGDSAMYLCASSFRDEQYFGPGTRLTVT.

This chain joins TRBV28 and TRBJ2-3, with 9 nucleotides matching TRBD2. CDR3 size: 16 residues. Germline-derived CDR1 and CDR2 are MDHEN and SYDVKM. The trim removed 3 bases at V and 0 bases at J, leaving 4 bases unmatched. CDR3 region: CASSFRAGGSTDTQYF. The CDR3 DNA is TGTGCCAGCAGTTTCAGGGCGGGGGGGAGCACAGATACGCAGTATTTT.

V is TRBV4-2 and J is TRBJ2-2; D is ambiguous. The CDR3 is 16 amino acids. V lost 0 bases and J 5 bases, leaving 13 bases between the germline ends. In germline, CDR1 is LGHNA, CDR2 YNFKEQ. The CDR3 loop is CASSQESRHNTGELFF. The DNA of the CDR3 is TGTGCCAGCAGCCAAGAAAGTCGGCACAATACCGGGGAGCTGTTTTTT.

The rearrangement uses TRBV12-3 or TRBV12-4 and TRBJ1-5, with D tentatively TRBD1 (5 bases). The CDR3 is made up of 13 amino acids. The ends were cut back, 5 bases at V and 4 bases at J, with 9 bases in the middle. The CDR3, as DNA: TGTGCCAGCAGTCGACAGTGGAATCAGCCCCAGCATTTT. This gives the protein CASSRQWNQPQHF.

The J gene is TRBJ2-3, the V gene TRBV30, with D maybe TRBD2 (6 bases). Germline V gene data show CDR1 as GTSNPN and CDR2 as SVGIG (reference sequence). This CDR3 has 15 residues. Trimming removed 1 base at V and 0 bases at J, with 11 bases between. The CDR3 loop is CAWSGGVSSTDTQYF. CDR3 sequence (DNA): TGTGCCTGGAGTGGGGGGGTATCTAGCACAGATACGCAGTATTTT.

The chain recombines TRBV7-2 with TRBJ1-2; 11 bases are shared with TRBD1. V gave up 4 bases and J gave up 5 bases; unmatched junction bases: 6. The CDR3 has 15 residues. The germline V gene encodes CDR1 SGHTA and CDR2 FQGNSA. This chain's CDR3 is CASSYGQGAGYGYTF. CDR3 sequence (DNA): TGTGCCAGCAGCTATGGACAGGGGGCAGGATATGGCTACACCTTC.

The rearrangement links TRBV10-3 to TRBJ1-6; TRBD1 matches at 8 bases. The ends lost 6 bases at V and 5 bases at J; junction bases unmatched: 3. The germline gives CDR1 ENHRY, CDR2 SYGVKD. This CDR3 has 14 amino acids. This CDR3 reads CAISTDRDNSPLHF. The CDR3, as DNA: TGTGCCATCAGCACGGACAGGGATAATTCACCCCTCCACTTT.

In this sample, this clone turned up once. The J gene is TRBJ2-1, the V gene TRBV9; 14 bases match TRBD2. The CDR3 is made up of 15 amino acids. Germline V gives CDR1 SGDLS, CDR2 YYNGEE. Trimming removed 3 bases from V and 8 bases from J; junction bases left unmatched: 4. DNA of the CDR3: TGTGCCAGCAGCGCCGGGACTAGCGGGAGCCATGAGCAGTTCTTC. This codes for CASSAGTSGSHEQFF.

Concerning this clone itself: In the same sample, other DNA sequences code for this CDR3. The chain employs TRBV7-9 and TRBJ1-6; D is undetermined. The germline V gene has CDR1 SEHNR and CDR2 FQNEAQ (reference sequence). V was shortened by 1 base and J by 7 bases, with 5 bases between the two germline ends. The length of the CDR3 is 13 residues. CDR3 protein: CASSLETNSPLHF. In DNA, the CDR3 is TGTGCCAGCAGCTTAGAGACAAATTCACCCCTCCACTTT. Full variable domain (remainder filled in from reference TRBV7-9 and TRBJ1-6): DTGVSQNPRHKITKRGQNVTFRCDPISEHNRLYWYRQTLGQGPEFLTYFQNEAQLEKSRLLSDRFSAERPKGSFSTLEIQRTEQGDSAMYLCASSLETNSPLHFGNGTRLTVT.

This chain links TRBV5-5 with TRBJ2-3, with a possible D match to TRBD2 (6 bases). There are 14 residues in the CDR3. V lost 5 bases, J lost 3 bases, and 13 bases lay in between. Germline-derived CDR1 and CDR2 are SGHKS and YYEKEE (reference sequence). CDR3 protein: CASRQTRGTDTQYF. DNA for the CDR3: TGTGCCAGCAGGCAGACTAGAGGTACAGATACGCAGTATTTT.

The chain has TRBV6-1 and TRBJ1-5; maybe TRBD1 (5 bases). In germline, CDR1 is MNHNS, CDR2 SASEGT. V was trimmed by 3 bases and J by 5 bases, leaving 11 bases between them. The CDR3 sequence is 14 residues long. The CDR3 DNA is TGTGCCAGCAGTGACAGGGCGAGGTATCAGCCCCAGCATTTT. Encoded protein: CASSDRARYQPQHF.

The rearrangement uses TRBV6-1 and TRBJ1-5; 7 nucleotides line up with TRBD1. Germline V gene sequence: CDR1 MNHNS, CDR2 SASEGT. The CDR3 length is 15 residues. With V trimmed by 3 bases and J by 0 bases, 2 bases remained unmatched. The CDR3 sequence is CASSETGTSNQPQHF. Here the CDR3 DNA reads TGTGCCAGCAGTGAGACAGGGACTAGCAATCAGCCCCAGCATTTT.

The chain is built from TRBV5-6 and TRBJ2-2, with D possibly being TRBD2 (6 bases). Trimming stripped 4 bases from V and 5 bases from J, with 9 bases between. In germline, CDR1 is SGHDT, CDR2 YYEEEE. The CDR3 has 13 amino acids. CDR3 bases: TGTGCCAGCAGCAAAGGGACTACCGGGGAGCTGTTTTTT. Translation gives CASSKGTTGELFF.

This rearrangement joins TRBV6-5 to TRBJ1-6; perhaps TRBD1 as D (6 bases). The germline CDR1 and CDR2 sequences are MNHEY and SVGAGI. The CDR3 loop spans 10 amino acids. V lost 6 bases to trimming and J lost 13 bases, with 7 bases between them. CDR3 nucleotides: TGTGCCAGCAGACAGGGCCCCCTCCACTTT. This gives the protein CASRQGPLHF.

This clone has a single count. The V gene is TRBV27, the J gene TRBJ2-1; no definite D call. V lost 6 bases to trimming and J lost 5 bases, with 11 bases between them. Looked up from germline, CDR1 is MNHEY and CDR2 is SMNVEV (reference sequence). The CDR3 length is 13 residues. As DNA, the CDR3 is TGTGCCAGCAGCGACTGGAGCGACAATGAGCAGTTCTTC. Residues: CASSDWSDNEQFF.

The genes are TRBV6-5 and TRBJ1-1; D call uncertain. This CDR3 is built from 15 residues. Between the trimmed V and J ends, which lost 7 bases and 0 bases, there was a span of 15 bases. CDR1 and CDR2 (germline): MNHEY, SVGAGI. The CDR3 sequence: CASTARSPLNTEAFF. In DNA form, the CDR3 reads TGTGCCAGCACGGCCCGGAGTCCATTGAACACTGAAGCTTTCTTT.

Written as DNA, the CDR3 is TGTGCCAGCAGCTTTGACAGGGCGGGGGGCGGCTACACCTTC. The encoded protein is CASSFDRAGGGYTF. The chain joins TRBV6-5 to TRBJ1-2; TRBD1 matches at 7 bases. The J segment lost 8 bases and the V segment lost 6 bases, leaving 12 bases of the junction unmatched. This CDR3 region has 14 residues. Germline CDR1 reads MNHEY; CDR2 reads SVGAGI.

CDR3 sequence reads: CATSMDRTAYEQYF. The CDR3 DNA sequence: TGTGCCACCAGCATGGACAGGACCGCCTACGAGCAGTACTTC. The V gene is TRBV15, the J gene TRBJ2-7; TRBD1 matches at 7 bases. The CDR3 totals 14 residues. The ends lost 4 bases at V and 2 bases at J; junction bases unmatched: 5. Germline assignment: CDR1 LNHNV and CDR2 YYDKDF (reference sequence). Full variable domain (rest looked up from reference TRBV15 and TRBJ2-7): DAMVIQNPRYQVTQFGKPVTLSCSQTLNHNVMYWYQQKSSQAPKLLFHYYDKDFNNEADTPDNFQSRRPNTSFCFLDIRSPGLGDTAMYLCATSMDRTAYEQYFGPGTRLTVT.

The V call is TRBV2, the J call TRBJ1-5; 11 bases fit TRBD1. The CDR3 length is 15 residues. The germline CDR1 and CDR2 sequences are SNHLY and FYNNEI. V shed 3 bases and J 7 bases; nucleotides not matched to a gene: 5. The CDR3 region is CASSEGQGGVQPQHF. In nucleotides, the CDR3 is TGTGCCAGCAGTGAGGGACAGGGGGGTGTACAGCCCCAGCATTTT.

The genes are TRBV3-1 (or the pseudogene TRBV3-2) and TRBJ2-7, with D hard to call. Trimming shortened V by 4 bases and J by 2 bases, and 9 bases separated the two germline ends. This CDR3 is 13 amino acids long. Germline lookup yields CDR1 LGHDT and CDR2 YNNKEL (reference sequence). The CDR3 sequence is CASSRSTTYEQYF. The DNA of the CDR3 is TGTGCCAGCAGCCGTAGTACAACCTACGAGCAGTACTTC.

The J gene is TRBJ1-1, the V gene TRBV6-5; 7 bases map to TRBD1. The V segment lost 5 bases and the J segment 8 bases; nucleotides outside the gene matches: 14. Germline V gives CDR1 MNHEY, CDR2 SVGAGI. The CDR3 runs 15 residues. The CDR3 DNA reads as TGTGCCAGCAGTAACCCGAGAGGACAGGTCGCCGAAGCTTTCTTT. Protein: CASSNPRGQVAEAFF.

V and J are TRBV2 and TRBJ2-2, with D unclear. This CDR3 is 12 amino acids long. V lost 0 bases and J 8 bases, leaving 4 bases between the germline ends. Germline CDR1 reads SNHLY; CDR2 reads FYNNEI. The CDR3 reads CASSEAPGELFF. CDR3 in DNA: TGTGCCAGCAGTGAAGCGCCTGGGGAGCTGTTTTTT.

Only one count was recorded for this clone. The V call is TRBV28, the J call TRBJ2-1; unclear D gene. Germline CDR1 reads MDHEN; CDR2 reads SYDVKM. The CDR3 covers 17 residues. The ends were cut back, 4 bases at V and 5 bases at J, with 21 bases in the middle. This CDR3 reads CASSSPLGNPTHNEQFF. The CDR3 DNA follows: TGTGCCAGCAGTTCCCCTTTGGGGAACCCTACCCACAATGAGCAGTTCTTC.

The chain uses TRBV27 and TRBJ2-3, with no clear D. Germline V CDR1 and CDR2: MNHEY, SMNVEV (reference sequence). V shed 5 bases and J shed 3 bases, with 15 bases lying between them. This CDR3 has 15 amino acids. The CDR3 region is CASSVVLGETDTQYF. The CDR3 DNA sequence: TGTGCCAGCAGTGTAGTTCTTGGGGAAACAGATACGCAGTATTTT.

The chain joins TRBV5-1 to TRBJ1-6; maybe TRBD1 (6 bases). Germline V CDR1 and CDR2: SGHRS, YFSETQ. Trimming took off 5 bases at V and 8 bases at J, with 17 bases between the two ends. The CDR3 runs 15 residues. The CDR3 DNA reads TGCGCCAGCAGGAAAGAAGGGGGACGGGATTCACCCCTCCACTTT. This gives the protein CASRKEGGRDSPLHF.

This clone was detected once. The chain employs TRBV25-1 and TRBJ1-4, with 7 bases that match TRBD1. Germline V gene lookup returns CDR1 MGHDK and CDR2 SYGVNS. The CDR3 totals 14 residues. With V trimmed by 3 bases and J by 5 bases, 3 bases remained unmatched. The CDR3 DNA reads as TGTGCCAGCAGTGAGGCCAGGGGGAATGAAAAACTGTTTTTT. Translating it yields CASSEARGNEKLFF.

This chain connects TRBV15 to TRBJ2-2, with 14 bases identical to TRBD2. Germline V gives CDR1 LNHNV, CDR2 YYDKDF (reference sequence). The CDR3 length is 16 residues. With V trimmed by 4 bases and J by 6 bases, 4 bases remained unmatched. This chain's CDR3 is CATSTRTSGRPGELFF. In DNA, the CDR3 is TGTGCCACCAGCACCCGGACTAGCGGGAGGCCCGGGGAGCTGTTTTTT.

The chain couples TRBV9 to TRBJ1-3; D not resolved. The germline gives CDR1 SGDLS, CDR2 YYNGEE. CDR3 size: 15 residues. Trimming took off 3 bases at V and 0 bases at J, with 10 bases between the two ends. The chain's CDR3 is CASSAEGSSGNTIYF. The CDR3 DNA follows: TGTGCCAGCAGCGCGGAAGGGAGCTCTGGAAACACCATATATTTT. Variable domain in full (rest from reference TRBV9 and TRBJ1-3): DSGVTQTPKHLITATGQRVTLRCSPRSGDLSVYWYQQSLDQGLQFLIQYYNGEERAKGNILERFSAQQFPDLHSELNLSSLELGDSALYFCASSAEGSSGNTIYFGEGSWLTVV.

The gene calls are TRBV5-1 and TRBJ2-3; no clear D gene. The germline gives CDR1 SGHRS, CDR2 YFSETQ. The CDR3 totals 13 residues. Trimming took off 4 bases at V and 0 bases at J, with 6 bases between the two ends. The CDR3 DNA reads TGCGCCAGCAGCAGATCGAGCACAGATACGCAGTATTTT. Its translation is CASSRSSTDTQYF.

The gene calls are TRBV13 and TRBJ1-3; D uncertain. V was clipped by 8 bases and J by 0 bases, with 17 bases between them. Germline V gene sequence: CDR1 PRHDT, CDR2 FYEKMQ (reference sequence). This CDR3 spans 16 amino acids. CDR3 amino acids: CASYSAGLSSGNTIYF. For the CDR3, the DNA is TGTGCCAGCTATTCGGCCGGGCTTAGCTCTGGAAACACCATATATTTT.